This TCR beta chain was recovered during a study of blood T cell repertoires in COVID-19. Repertoires were generated with immunoSEQ multiplex PCR, while TCRdb's copy carries only in-frame clones and drops some. The table records over 200,000 clones, roughly nine tenths of them present only once. The specimen was PBMCs or T cells enriched from blood (not recorded which). This receptor was taken from a woman between 50 and 59 years old in a cohort exposed to, infected with or recovered from COVID-19 (not recorded which).

The CDR3 coding sequence is TGTGCCAGCAGAGAAACAGGGGGTCGCGGCGCTACTGAAGCTTTCTTT. As protein: CASRETGGRGATEAFF. J is TRBJ1-1 and V is TRBV6-6; TRBD1 agrees at 8 bases. The germline V gene encodes CDR1 MNHNY and CDR2 SVGAGI (reference sequence). V gave up 6 bases and J gave up 5 bases; unmatched junction bases: 14. This CDR3 has 16 amino acids.